This T cell receptor beta chain was sequenced during a study of CD8 T cells in Susac syndrome. The multiple sclerosis controls comprised treatment-naive patients whose relapsing-remitting disease was stable or active. V was pared by 0 bases and J by 8 bases, with 15 bases between. Looked up from germline, CDR1 is SGHNT and CDR2 is YYREEE (reference sequence). The CDR3 spans 16 residues. RNA totalling about 0.45 to 1 ug underwent reverse transcription with random hexamers. It was immunoSEQ multiplex PCR that amplified TCR beta CDR3 across 54 Vbeta and 13 Jbeta. Each CDR3 protein gets one entry after TCRdb re-called the immunoSEQ multiplex PCR reads with MiXCR. The table includes a few hundred thousand distinct CDR3 sequences, approximately 95% detected once.

The gene calls are TRBV5-4 and TRBJ1-6; tentative D call: TRBD1 (5 bases). The specimen sequenced was CD4+ T cells from PBMCs. This receptor was taken from a human donor with multiple sclerosis. As DNA, the CDR3 is TGTGCCAGCAGCTTGGTCCGAGGGGCGCGGGATTCACCCCTCCACTTT. Its translation is CASSLVRGARDSPLHF.